Listed below are T cell receptor beta chains from one sample, sequenced in a study of T cell changes during pregnancy in multiple sclerosis. Generated by immunoSEQ multiplex PCR, the TCRdb table keeps only in-frame clones and is missing some. Of over 45,000 clones detected, about 93% appear once; the ten largest clones hold 2.6%. The sequences come from CD8+ T cells from peripheral blood mononuclear cells, collected in the third trimester of pregnancy. These TCRs come from a female donor with multiple sclerosis, enrolled in a pregnancy study. CDR3s include the opening cysteine and the closing phenylalanine or tryptophan. D genes are given only for firm matches. Clone size, where shown, is once, few, many, or a class for clones that have expanded.

J,D,V,size,CDR3,DNA
TRBJ2-7,TRBD1,TRBV19,once,CASSMQGAEQYF,TGTGCCAGTAGTATGCAGGGGGCTGAGCAGTACTTC
TRBJ1-3,NA,TRBV7-2,once,CASSLGVVGFGGNTIYF,TGTGCCAGCAGCTTAGGAGTAGTGGGCTTCGGTGGAAACACCATATATTTT
TRBJ1-3,NA,TRBV5-4,NA,CASSFGTSSGNTIYF,TGTGCCAGCAGCTTCGGGACAAGCTCTGGAAACACCATATATTTT
TRBJ1-5,TRBD1,TRBV6-1,NA,CASRETGGSVPQHF,TGTGCCAGCAGAGAGACAGGGGGCTCCGTGCCCCAGCATTTT
TRBJ1-2,NA,TRBV9,NA,CASSQRAISLVDYGYTF,TGTGCCAGCAGCCAGAGGGCCATCTCACTAGTGGACTATGGCTACACCTTC
TRBJ2-7,TRBD1,TRBV29-1,once,CSVYRGSGEQYF,TGCAGCGTTTACAGGGGGTCGGGCGAGCAGTACTTC
TRBJ1-5,TRBD1,TRBV19,once,CASSFGQGGNQPQHF,TGTGCCAGTAGTTTCGGACAGGGAGGCAATCAGCCCCAGCATTTT
TRBJ2-7,TRBD1,TRBV6-5,NA,CASISLQGAPYEQYF,TGTGCCAGCATCTCTCTACAGGGGGCCCCCTACGAGCAGTACTTC
TRBJ2-1,NA,TRBV27,once,CASGGTVAALNEQFF,TGTGCCAGCGGAGGTACGGTAGCGGCCCTCAATGAGCAGTTCTTC
TRBJ2-1,TRBD1,TRBV5-8,NA,CASSHRGLTYNEQFF,TGTGCCAGCAGCCACAGGGGGCTTACCTACAATGAGCAGTTCTTC
TRBJ1-1,NA,TRBV27,once,CASSPTGTSEAFF,TGTGCCAGCAGTCCCACAGGGACATCTGAAGCTTTCTTT
TRBJ2-1,TRBD2,TRBV5-4,NA,CASSPGGGRDEQFF,TGTGCCAGCAGCCCTGGTGGAGGGAGGGATGAGCAGTTCTTC
TRBJ2-1,NA,TRBV21-1,NA,CASSTNELHRVGVYNEQFF,TGTGCCAGCAGCACCAATGAACTTCACAGGGTCGGCGTCTACAATGAGCAGTTCTTC
TRBJ2-1,TRBD2,TRBV6-6,once,CASILSGRGDEQFF,TGTGCCAGCATTCTTAGCGGGAGGGGGGATGAGCAGTTCTTC
TRBJ2-1,NA,TRBV2,NA,CASGQYNEQFF,TGTGCCAGCGGACAGTACAATGAGCAGTTCTTC
TRBJ2-5,TRBD1,TRBV5-6,NA,CASSLSTGRETQYF,TGTGCCAGCAGCTTGTCGACAGGGCGAGAGACCCAGTACTTC
TRBJ2-1,NA,TRBV9,NA,CASKSPYNEQFF,TGTGCCAGCAAGAGCCCCTACAATGAGCAGTTCTTC
TRBJ1-2,TRBD1,TRBV9,NA,CASRDRVYGYTF,TGTGCCAGCAGGGACAGGGTCTATGGCTACACCTTC
TRBJ2-1,TRBD1,TRBV9,NA,CASSPPRTGGYEQFF,TGTGCCAGCAGCCCGCCAAGGACAGGGGGGTATGAGCAGTTCTTC
TRBJ1-5,NA,TRBV6-5,NA,CASSLQIYQPQHF,TGTGCCAGCAGTTTACAGATTTATCAGCCCCAGCATTTT
TRBJ2-7,TRBD2,TRBV9,NA,CASSVGGLAGDEQYF,TGTGCCAGCAGCGTAGGGGGACTAGCGGGAGACGAGCAGTACTTC
TRBJ2-1,TRBD2,TRBV30,NA,CASEGTAGGLRVYNEQFF,TGTGCCTCCGAGGGGACAGCGGGAGGGCTCAGGGTATACAATGAGCAGTTCTTC
TRBJ2-1,NA,TRBV27,NA,CASTSGVNEQFF,TGTGCCAGCACCTCCGGGGTCAATGAGCAGTTCTTC
TRBJ2-7,TRBD2,TRBV28,once,CASSADGREGVWSYEQYF,TGTGCCAGCAGCGCGGACGGGCGGGAGGGAGTGTGGTCCTACGAGCAGTACTTC
TRBJ2-7,TRBD2,TRBV19,NA,CASSMASGSYEQYF,TGTGCCAGTAGTATGGCTAGCGGCTCCTACGAGCAGTACTTC
TRBJ2-1,NA,TRBV11-2,NA,CASSPFSSYNEQFF,TGTGCCAGCAGCCCGTTTAGCTCCTACAATGAGCAGTTCTTC
TRBJ2-7,TRBD2,TRBV4-2,NA,CASSQEGLAGPKQYF,TGTGCCAGCAGCCAAGAGGGACTAGCGGGACCTAAGCAGTACTTC
TRBJ2-7,NA,TRBV5-1,NA,CASSLVGRGLYEQYF,TGCGCCAGCAGCTTGGTTGGCAGGGGCCTCTACGAGCAGTACTTC
TRBJ2-3,TRBD1,TRBV28,NA,CASGQGWTDTQYF,TGTGCCAGCGGACAGGGGTGGACAGATACGCAGTATTTT
TRBJ1-1,TRBD1,TRBV6-1,few,CASSQTGENTEAFF,TGTGCCAGCAGCCAGACAGGGGAGAACACTGAAGCTTTCTTT
TRBJ1-1,NA,TRBV4-1,NA,CASSQDRRVAEAFF,TGCGCCAGCAGCCAAGACCGACGGGTGGCTGAAGCTTTCTTT
TRBJ1-2,NA,TRBV28,once,CASSIGRDYGYTF,TGTGCCAGCAGTATCGGCAGGGACTATGGCTACACCTTC
TRBJ2-1,TRBD2,TRBV4-3,NA,CASGLAGENEQFF,TGCGCCAGCGGACTAGCGGGAGAGAATGAGCAGTTCTTC
TRBJ2-7,TRBD2,TRBV7-8,NA,CASSLGASGHNSYEQYF,TGTGCCAGCAGCTTAGGGGCTAGCGGGCACAACTCCTACGAGCAGTACTTC
TRBJ1-4,NA,TRBV13,NA,CASYQQGTAEKLFF,TGTGCCAGCTATCAACAGGGTACGGCGGAAAAACTGTTTTTT
TRBJ2-7,NA,TRBV4-3,NA,CASSQDDSAAYEQYF,TGCGCCAGCAGCCAAGATGACTCCGCCGCCTACGAGCAGTACTTC
TRBJ2-7,TRBD1,TRBV5-5,NA,CASAPDRGVYEQYF,TGTGCCAGCGCCCCAGACAGGGGGGTCTACGAGCAGTACTTC
TRBJ2-1,NA,TRBV27,NA,CASTFGGIRFF,TGTGCCAGCACCTTTGGAGGCATTCGGTTCTTC
TRBJ2-7,NA,TRBV27,NA,CASSLLGDSYEQYF,TGTGCCAGCAGTTTACTAGGCGACTCCTACGAGCAGTACTTC
TRBJ2-5,NA,TRBV5-4,NA,CASSLTRQETQYF,TGTGCCAGCAGCTTGACGAGGCAAGAGACCCAGTACTTC